This T cell receptor (beta chain) was obtained from a study of T-cell memory formation after mild COVID-19. Study as a whole: Largely, TCR clusters stayed within a single donor.

TCRdb used MiXCR to reprocess the 5' RACE reads, holding one entry per CDR3 protein. The sample shows around 250,000 distinct CDR3 sequences, roughly 15% of them seen only once. CDR1 and CDR2 (germline): SGHTA, FQGNSA. The V end lost 5 bases, the J end lost 7 bases, and 17 bases lay between the germline ends. This CDR3 has 15 residues. The table lists this clonotype with a few counts. What it recognizes is unknown. Study outcomes and limitations: Contracting CD8+ clones were enriched in EMRA, CD4+ mainly in CM and EM. Pre-infection memory showed some responding clones, and this suggested that cross-reactive memory joined.

Sequenced input: PBMCs or a T cell subset sorted from them (not recorded which). The gene calls are TRBV7-2 and TRBJ2-2; D unclear. This clonotype was obtained from a man between 18 and 29 years old who had mild COVID-19 (a few samples of this study predate the infection). Cell type and time point are not known. In DNA form, the CDR3 reads TGTGCCAGCAGCACCAAGAGTAGACCCGTCGGGGAGCTGTTTTTT. This sequence encodes CASSTKSRPVGELFF.